Many counts were recorded for the clone carrying this T cell receptor (beta chain). As yet, its antigen is unknown. Addition of a universal primer site occurred through template switching, and cDNA carried unique molecular identifiers. Each CDR3 protein is one row after TCRdb ran MiXCR on the 5' RACE reads. The sample holds about 280,000 distinct CDR3 sequences, 8% to 9% seen once. The CDR3 is made up of 15 amino acids. The data belong to a study of identical twins. Study results and caveats: The study found that models underestimated out-of-frame TCR alpha sharing in monozygotic twins. Abundant beta clonotypes from cord blood had fewer insertions, unlike memory repertoires, which showed none. The authors drew conclusions from cross-sectional statistical analysis rather than following the same donors.

This sample was shared with a second study, whose subject was yellow fever vaccine responses in identical twins.

The sample was memory (CD45RO+) T cells sorted from blood. The source of this sequence is a woman aged 18-29 years in good health. This chain links TRBV21-1 with TRBJ2-7; TRBD1 is the table's D call and was not checked against the DNA. TRBV21-1 is a pseudogene. CDR3 in DNA: TGTGCCAGCAGCAAAGGGGGGGTCCCATTCTGTCAGCAGTACGTC. It encodes CASSKGGVPFCQQYV.